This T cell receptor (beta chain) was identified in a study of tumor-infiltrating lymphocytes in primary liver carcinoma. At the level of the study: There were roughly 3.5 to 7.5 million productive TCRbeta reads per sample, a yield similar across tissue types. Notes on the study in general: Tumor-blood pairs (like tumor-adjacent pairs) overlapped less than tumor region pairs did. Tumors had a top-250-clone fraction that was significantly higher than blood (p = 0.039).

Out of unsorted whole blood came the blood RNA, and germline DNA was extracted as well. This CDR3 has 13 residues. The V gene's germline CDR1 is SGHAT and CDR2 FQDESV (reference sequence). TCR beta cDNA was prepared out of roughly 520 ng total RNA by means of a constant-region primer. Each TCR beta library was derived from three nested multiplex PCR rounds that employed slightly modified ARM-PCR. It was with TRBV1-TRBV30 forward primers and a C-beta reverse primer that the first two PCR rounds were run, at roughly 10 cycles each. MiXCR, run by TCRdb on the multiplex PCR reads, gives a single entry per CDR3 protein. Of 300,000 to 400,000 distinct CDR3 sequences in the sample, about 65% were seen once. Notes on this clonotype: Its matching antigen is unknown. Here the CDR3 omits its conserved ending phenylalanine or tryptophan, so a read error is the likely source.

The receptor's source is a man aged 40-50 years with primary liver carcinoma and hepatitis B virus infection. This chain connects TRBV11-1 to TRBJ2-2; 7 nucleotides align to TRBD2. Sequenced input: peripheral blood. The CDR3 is CASSFDLGGGLFS. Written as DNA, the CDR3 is TGTGCCAGCAGCTTTGACCTGGGCGGGGGGCTGTTTTCT.